A single sample is the source of the 23 T cell receptor beta chains below, sequenced in a study of shared clonotypes between healthy human individuals. TCRdb keeps only in-frame clones here, not all; method: immunoSEQ multiplex PCR. The table includes hundreds of thousands of clones, 95% to 97% detected once. Naive CD8 cells were CD45RO-negative, positively selected for CCR7, excluding terminally differentiated effector memory CD45RA+ cells. Material for sequencing was naive CD8+ T cells sorted from blood. These receptor sequences come from a woman aged 25 to 39 in good health.

This clone was found a few times. The rearrangement joins TRBV7-6 to TRBJ1-1; D gene unclear. The CDR3 loop spans 14 amino acids. CDR1 and CDR2 from the germline V gene are SGHVS and FNYEAQ. V was trimmed by 1 base and J by 0 bases, leaving 6 bases between them. DNA of the CDR3: TGTGCCAGCAGCTTAGGCAGCATGAACACTGAAGCTTTCTTT. Its translation: CASSLGSMNTEAFF.

A remark on this clone: This specimen includes other DNA sequences encoding the same CDR3. V usage is TRBV2 and J usage is TRBJ2-1; perhaps TRBD2 as D (6 bases). V lost 5 bases to trimming and J lost 7 bases, with 21 bases between them. There are 16 residues in the CDR3. Germline V lookup: CDR1 SNHLY, CDR2 FYNNEI. DNA for the CDR3: TGTGCCAGCAGTTCCCTTGGTAGCGGAAGGATTAATGAGCAGTTCTTC. It encodes CASSSLGSGRINEQFF.

The chain carries TRBV27 and TRBJ2-4, with unresolved D. The CDR3 is 15 residues long. The V gene lost 2 bases and the J gene lost 3 bases, with 11 bases spanning the gap. The V gene's germline CDR1 is MNHEY and CDR2 SMNVEV (reference sequence). CDR3 region: CASSLDVLGKNIQYF. The DNA of the CDR3 is TGTGCCAGCAGTTTAGACGTATTAGGCAAAAACATTCAGTACTTC.

The chain joins TRBV10-3 to TRBJ1-3, with TRBD1 identical over 7 bases. The CDR3 is 15 residues long. Germline V CDR1 and CDR2: ENHRY, SYGVKD. The junction had 1 base not matched to a gene; V was cut back by 0 bases and J by 2 bases. For the CDR3, the DNA is TGTGCCATCAGTGAGTCCGGGACAGCTGGAAACACCATATATTTT. Translating gives CAISESGTAGNTIYF.

The genes are TRBV5-1 and TRBJ2-7; TRBD2 aligns across 7 bases. The trim removed 1 base at V and 5 bases at J, leaving 3 bases unmatched. The germline V gene has CDR1 SGHRS and CDR2 YFSETQ. The CDR3 sequence is 13 residues long. This CDR3 is CASSLTSVNEQYF. The CDR3 DNA reads TGCGCCAGCAGCTTGACTAGCGTGAACGAGCAGTACTTC.

The CDR3 loop reads CASSLGGDYEQYF. The CDR3 DNA sequence: TGTGCCAGCAGTTTAGGCGGAGACTACGAGCAGTACTTC. The V gene is TRBV27, the J gene TRBJ2-7; D is undetermined. Trimming took off 2 bases at V and 3 bases at J, with 8 bases between the two ends. The germline V gene has CDR1 MNHEY and CDR2 SMNVEV (reference sequence). CDR3 length: 13 residues.

V usage is TRBV30 and J usage is TRBJ2-1; 7 bases agree with TRBD2. The CDR3 has 13 amino acids. CDR1 is GTSNPN and CDR2 is SVGIG in the germline V gene (reference sequence). V trimming: 5 bases; J trimming: 9 bases; junction bases outside the gene matches: 10. CDR3 nucleotides: TGTGCCTGGGAGGGAGGGAGCTTTTTTGAGCAGTTCTTC. This codes for CAWEGGSFFEQFF.

The chain is built from TRBV7-9 and TRBJ2-2; D unresolved. Germline CDR1 and CDR2: SEHNR and FQNEAQ (reference sequence). The V gene lost 8 bases and the J gene lost 0 bases, with 10 bases spanning the gap. The CDR3 has 14 amino acids. As DNA, the CDR3 is TGTGCCAGCCTAGGCGACCCGAACACCGGGGAGCTGTTTTTT. It is translated as CASLGDPNTGELFF.

The chain links TRBV27 to TRBJ1-5; D is possibly TRBD1 (6 bases). The germline V gene encodes CDR1 MNHEY and CDR2 SMNVEV (reference sequence). V lost 0 bases to trimming and J lost 5 bases, with 14 bases between them. The CDR3 runs 16 residues. CDR3: CASSLSWAGVDQPQHF. The CDR3 region has the DNA TGTGCCAGCAGTTTATCATGGGCAGGGGTCGATCAGCCCCAGCATTTT.

The rearrangement joins TRBV27 to TRBJ2-1; 10 nucleotides align to TRBD2. There are 15 residues in the CDR3. CDR1 MNHEY and CDR2 SMNVEV come from the germline V gene (reference sequence). V was pared by 3 bases and J by 10 bases, with 9 bases of the junction left unmatched. This CDR3 is CASSFGLAGVGEQFF. The CDR3 DNA follows: TGTGCCAGCAGTTTCGGTCTAGCGGGAGTCGGGGAGCAGTTCTTC.

The gene calls are TRBV5-5 and TRBJ2-1; D assignment may be TRBD1 or TRBD2 (6 bases each). V lost 0 bases, J lost 6 bases, and 28 bases lay in between. Looked up from germline, CDR1 is SGHKS and CDR2 is YYEKEE (reference sequence). The CDR3 contains 20 residues. CDR3 nucleotides: TGTGCCAGCAGCTTGGTTGTTTTGCGGGACACCCCCAGGAGGGTCAATGAGCAGTTCTTC. This encodes CASSLVVLRDTPRRVNEQFF.

V and J are TRBV27 and TRBJ2-3; TRBD2 aligns across 14 bases. The J segment lost 2 bases and the V segment lost 7 bases, leaving 5 bases of the junction unmatched. CDR1 and CDR2 from the germline V gene are MNHEY and SMNVEV (reference sequence). There are 16 residues in the CDR3. As DNA, the CDR3 is TGTGCCAGCACGGGGACTAGCGGGAGAGCCACAGATACGCAGTATTTT. It specifies CASTGTSGRATDTQYF.

The V gene is TRBV27, the J gene TRBJ1-1; TRBD1 might be the D (6 bases). The CDR3 loop spans 14 amino acids. From germline, CDR1 is MNHEY and CDR2 SMNVEV (reference sequence). V was pared by 6 bases and J by 2 bases, with 13 bases between. CDR3 region: CASSVLQGNTEAFF. The CDR3 nucleotides are TGTGCCAGCAGCGTCCTACAGGGTAACACTGAAGCTTTCTTT.

This chain uses TRBV27 with TRBJ2-7, with TRBD1 matching 7 bases. From germline, CDR1 is MNHEY and CDR2 SMNVEV (reference sequence). The CDR3 loop spans 15 amino acids. The J segment lost 3 bases and the V segment lost 3 bases, leaving 8 bases of the junction unmatched. The CDR3 coding sequence is TGTGCCAGCAGTTTGACCAGGGGGTCGCACTACGAGCAGTACTTC. Its protein is CASSLTRGSHYEQYF.

For the CDR3, the DNA is TGTGCCAGCAGCGTAGGCGCGGGAGGGCCAAACTACGAGCAGTACTTC. This sequence encodes CASSVGAGGPNYEQYF. The rearrangement uses TRBV9 and TRBJ2-7; 9 bases are shared with TRBD2. The CDR3 is 16 residues long. Per the germline V gene, CDR1 is SGDLS and CDR2 is YYNGEE. V trimming: 0 bases; J trimming: 3 bases; junction bases outside the gene matches: 7.

This clone was counted once. This rearrangement joins TRBV5-1 to TRBJ2-7; D gene uncertain. Germline V gives CDR1 SGHRS, CDR2 YFSETQ. Trimming took 5 bases from V and 5 from J, leaving 14 bases between them. The CDR3 sequence is 13 residues long. The DNA of the CDR3 is TGCGCCAGCAGTCCTCCCCTTCGGGACGAGCAGTACTTC. This gives the protein CASSPPLRDEQYF.

The rearrangement uses TRBV14 and TRBJ2-3; D remains ambiguous. V lost 1 base, J lost 0 bases, and 8 bases lay in between. The CDR3 totals 15 residues. Germline CDR1 reads SGHDN; CDR2 reads FVKESK. Here the CDR3 DNA reads TGTGCCAGCAGCCAAGGACGGGTCAGCACAGATACGCAGTATTTT. It specifies CASSQGRVSTDTQYF.

J is TRBJ1-4 and V is TRBV4-1, with a weak D call TRBD1 (6 bases). V was trimmed by 0 bases and J by 13 bases, leaving 12 bases between them. Germline-derived CDR1 and CDR2 are MGHRA and YSYEKL. CDR3 size: 13 residues. The CDR3 region is CASSQEGGELLFF. The CDR3 DNA reads as TGCGCCAGCAGCCAAGAAGGGGGGGAGTTACTGTTTTTT.

The rearrangement joins TRBV28 to TRBJ1-4; D gene unclear. There are 17 residues in the CDR3. Germline values: CDR1 MDHEN, CDR2 SYDVKM. V lost 5 bases and J lost 5, with 21 bases in between. CDR3 protein: CASSPNPSGAWNEKLFF. The CDR3 nucleotides read TGTGCCAGCAGTCCTAATCCATCAGGAGCGTGGAATGAAAAACTGTTTTTT.

The chain combines TRBV5-6 with TRBJ2-7; D may be TRBD2 (6 bases). This CDR3 has 14 residues. Germline CDR1 is SGHDT and CDR2 is YYEEEE. V lost 3 bases and J lost 3, with 13 bases in between. DNA of the CDR3: TGTGCCAGCAGCTGGGGGACTGGGGTCTACGAGCAGTACTTC. The encoded protein is CASSWGTGVYEQYF.

J is TRBJ2-5 and V is TRBV29-1; D gene ambiguous. Between the trimmed V and J ends, which lost 2 bases and 5 bases, there was a span of 9 bases. The CDR3 totals 12 residues. CDR1 and CDR2 (germline): SQVTM, ANQGSEA. CDR3 sequence (DNA): TGCAGCGTTGAACAGCGATGGGAGACCCAGTACTTC. Its protein product is CSVEQRWETQYF. The full variable domain, in which reference TRBV29-1 and TRBJ2-5 provide the parts outside the CDR3, is SAVISQKPSRDICQRGTSLTIQCQVDSQVTMMFWYRQQPGQSLTLIATANQGSEATYESGFVIDKFPISRPNLTFSTLTVSNMSPEDSSIYLCSVEQRWETQYFGPGTRLLVL.

This clone is a singleton in its sample. The chain links TRBV7-9 to TRBJ2-3; D is possibly TRBD2 (5 bases). Germline V gene sequence: CDR1 SEHNR, CDR2 FQNEAQ (reference sequence). V gave up 4 bases and J gave up 11 bases, with 10 bases separating them. This CDR3 has 11 amino acids. CDR3 sequence reads: CASSSGVGQYF. CDR3 DNA: TGTGCCAGCAGCTCCGGGGTAGGGCAGTATTTT.

This clone was seen a single time. The V call is TRBV28, the J call TRBJ2-3; TRBD2 matches at 11 bases. CDR1 and CDR2 from the germline V gene are MDHEN and SYDVKM. V lost 6 bases to trimming and J lost 2 bases; unmatched junction nucleotides: 10. The CDR3 spans 17 residues. CDR3 sequence (DNA): TGTGCCAGCAGCCCCGAGGGACTAGCGGTATACACAGATACGCAGTATTTT. This codes for CASSPEGLAVYTDTQYF.